Listed below are T cell receptor beta chains from one sample, sequenced in a study of cytomegalovirus exposure and HLA in healthy donors. The method was immunoSEQ multiplex PCR; TCRdb's version includes in-frame clones alone and lacks a portion of them. The table lists some 180,000 clones, roughly three quarters of them singletons, with 2.5% in the top ten. The sample taken for sequencing was PBMCs. Receptor source: a woman aged 30 to 39 in good health and CMV-seropositive. Both conserved end residues are part of each CDR3. A D gene is named only where the DNA matches it firmly. The size entry is marked missing in some rows and otherwise reads once, few, many or a size class.

>TRBV29-1|.|TRBJ2-7|.
CSVAPLLGHEQYF
TGCAGCGTTGCCCCCCTACTAGGACACGAGCAGTACTTC
>TRBV7-2|.|TRBJ2-5|.
CASSLGQQETQYF
TGTGCCAGCAGCTTAGGACAGCAAGAGACCCAGTACTTC
>TRBV28|once|TRBJ2-7|TRBD1
CASSHPWGTGSHEQYF
TGTGCCAGCAGCCATCCCTGGGGGACAGGGTCTCACGAGCAGTACTTC
>TRBV30|.|TRBJ2-5|TRBD1
CAWSRGGGETQYF
TGTGCCTGGAGTCGAGGGGGCGGAGAGACCCAGTACTTC
>TRBV4-1|.|TRBJ1-5|.
CASSHPTLTESNQPQHF
TGCGCCAGCAGCCATCCTACCCTCACGGAGAGCAATCAGCCCCAGCATTTT
>TRBV27|.|TRBJ2-3|TRBD2
CASSLEGWGGGTDTQYF
TGTGCCAGCAGTTTAGAGGGGTGGGGGGGTGGTACAGATACGCAGTATTTT
>TRBV5-6|.|TRBJ1-3|TRBD1
CASSLGQGNTIYF
TGTGCCAGCAGCTTGGGACAGGGGAACACCATATATTTT
>TRBV4-2|.|TRBJ2-2|.
CASSQSRWELFF
TGTGCCAGCAGCCAATCCCGGTGGGAGCTGTTTTTT
>TRBV6-5|.|TRBJ2-3|.
CASSYSPSVDTQYF
TGTGCCAGCAGTTACTCGCCTAGCGTAGATACGCAGTATTTT
>TRBV7-8|.|TRBJ1-2|TRBD1
CASSFRTGTNYGYTF
TGTGCCAGCAGCTTCAGGACAGGCACTAACTATGGCTACACCTTC
>TRBV7-5|.|TRBJ1-5|.
CARSGGHSNQPQHF
TGTGCCAGAAGCGGTGGGCATAGCAATCAGCCCCAGCATTTT
>TRBV11-2|.|TRBJ2-3|.
CASSRGSGTDTQYF
TGTGCCAGCAGCCGTGGTAGCGGAACAGATACGCAGTATTTT
>TRBV9|.|TRBJ2-5|.
CASSVMEGGETQYF
TGTGCCAGCAGCGTAATGGAGGGCGGGGAGACCCAGTACTTC
>TRBV29-1|.|TRBJ2-5|.
CSGAPGGQIGGETQYF
TGCAGCGGCGCCCCGGGGGGCCAGATTGGTGGAGAGACCCAGTACTTC
>TRBV4-3|.|TRBJ2-2|.
CASSQDTGGELFF
TGCGCCAGCAGCCAAGATACTGGCGGGGAGCTGTTTTTT
>TRBV10-2|few|TRBJ2-1|.
CASSESVGGYNEQFF
TGCGCCAGCAGTGAGTCGGTGGGGGGATACAATGAGCAGTTCTTC
>TRBV19|.|TRBJ2-1|.
CASSPTPGSPYNEQFF
TGTGCCAGTAGTCCTACCCCAGGGTCCCCCTACAATGAGCAGTTCTTC
>TRBV7-3|.|TRBJ2-3|TRBD2
CASSLTSSTDTQYF
TGTGCCAGCAGCCTGACTAGCAGCACAGATACGCAGTATTTT
>TRBV5-4|few|TRBJ2-3|TRBD2
CASRASGGAGFRTDTQYF
TGTGCCAGCAGGGCTAGCGGGGGGGCCGGGTTTCGTACAGATACGCAGTATTTT
>TRBV15|.|TRBJ2-5|.
CATSRTEPLQETQYF
TGTGCCACCAGCAGGACTGAGCCCCTTCAGGAGACCCAGTACTTC
>TRBV6-4|.|TRBJ1-6|.
CVQQGPGLKIKSYSPLHF
TGTGTCCAGCAGGGGCCAGGCCTAAAAATAAAGTCCTATTCACCCCTCCACTTT